Listed below are T cell receptor beta chains from one sample, sequenced in a study of a mutant IDH1 vaccine in newly diagnosed glioma. These receptors have no known antigen. The table came from immunoSEQ multiplex PCR; TCRdb's copy has only in-frame clones and leaves some out. The profile covers around 66,000 clones, with about 80% appearing a single time and approximately 6.1% taken by the ten largest. The sample here was PBMCs, taken from a glioma patient whose treatment included an IDH1 peptide vaccine. The receptor set was obtained from a man in his forties or fifties with glioma. Both conserved end residues are part of each CDR3. The order of the fields is D gene, clone size, V gene, J gene, CDR3 protein, CDR3 DNA. D genes are given only for firm matches. Size values are once, few and many counts, or a class for expanded clones, and some rows have none.

.,.,TRBV5-6,TRBJ2-5,CASSYRVGKTQYF,TGTGCCAGCAGCTACAGGGTTGGGAAGACCCAGTACTTC
.,.,TRBV30,TRBJ2-5,CACSLAGAEETQYF,TGTGCCTGCAGCCTGGCGGGGGCTGAAGAGACCCAGTACTTC
.,.,TRBV27,TRBJ2-7,CASSSTRNYEQYF,TGTGCCAGCAGTAGCACACGGAACTACGAGCAGTACTTC
.,.,TRBV5-1,TRBJ2-1,CASSLGDMEFF,TGCGCCAGCAGCTTGGGGGACATGGAGTTCTTC
.,.,TRBV5-4,TRBJ2-3,CASSLMFSTDTQYF,TGTGCCAGCAGCTTGATGTTCAGCACAGATACGCAGTATTTT
.,once,TRBV5-1,TRBJ2-3,CASSLDWTAADTQYF,TGCGCCAGCAGCTTGGATTGGACAGCGGCAGATACGCAGTATTTT
TRBD1,.,TRBV19,TRBJ1-1,CASADRGRNFF,TGTGCCAGCGCGGACAGGGGGCGAAACTTCTTT
.,.,TRBV7-2,TRBJ2-3,CASSEQGDTQYF,TGTGCCAGCAGCGAACAGGGAGATACGCAGTATTTT
TRBD1,.,TRBV19,TRBJ2-3,CASRGTGLTTDTQYF,TGTGCCAGTAGGGGGACAGGGCTAACCACAGATACGCAGTATTTT
.,once,TRBV18,TRBJ2-2,CASSPGTQNTGELFF,TGTGCCAGCTCACCAGGCACCCAGAACACCGGGGAGCTGTTTTTT
.,.,TRBV28,TRBJ2-7,CASNSYGKGEQYF,TGTGCCAGCAACTCGTATGGCAAGGGCGAGCAGTACTTC
.,once,TRBV27,TRBJ1-2,CASRYLSAANYGYTF,TGTGCCAGCCGTTACCTCTCAGCGGCTAACTATGGCTACACCTTC
.,.,TRBV18,TRBJ2-1,CASTMDSGALNEQFF,TGTGCCAGCACTATGGACAGTGGAGCCCTTAATGAGCAGTTCTTC
.,.,TRBV4-2,TRBJ2-7,CASSPIPADGKQYF,TGTGCCAGCAGCCCAATCCCCGCTGACGGGAAGCAGTACTTC
.,.,TRBV7-9,TRBJ2-3,CASSLSEDTQYF,TGTGCCAGCAGCTTATCCGAGGATACGCAGTATTTT
.,.,TRBV6-1,TRBJ1-1,CASRAPINTEAFF,TGTGCCAGCAGAGCACCAATCAACACTGAAGCTTTCTTT
.,few,TRBV19,TRBJ1-1,CASTGATNTEAFF,TGTGCCAGTACGGGGGCAACGAACACTGAAGCTTTCTTT
TRBD1,.,TRBV9,TRBJ1-6,CASSSPGTGVNSPLHF,TGTGCCAGCAGCTCACCCGGGACAGGGGTTAATTCACCCCTCCACTTT
.,.,TRBV6-5,TRBJ2-1,CASTDGDFGNEQFF,TGTGCCAGCACCGACGGTGACTTCGGCAATGAGCAGTTCTTC
TRBD2,.,TRBV29-1,TRBJ2-4,CSVEREGVSIQYF,TGCAGCGTTGAGCGGGAGGGGGTTAGCATTCAGTACTTC
.,.,TRBV6-5,TRBJ1-5,CASRNGGGNQPQHF,TGTGCCAGCAGGAACGGAGGGGGCAATCAGCCCCAGCATTTT
.,once,TRBV7-8,TRBJ2-5,CASSFITGGPQETQYF,TGTGCCAGCAGCTTTATCACAGGAGGCCCTCAAGAGACCCAGTACTTC
.,.,TRBV5-8,TRBJ1-1,CASSLGTGSTEAFF,TGTGCCAGCAGCTTGGGAACAGGAAGTACTGAAGCTTTCTTT
.,.,TRBV4-1,TRBJ2-5,CASSQDGERETQYF,TGCGCCAGCAGCCAAGACGGGGAGAGAGAGACCCAGTACTTC
TRBD1,once,TRBV6-5,TRBJ1-5,CASRKTGRNQPQHF,TGTGCCAGCAGAAAGACAGGGCGCAATCAGCCCCAGCATTTT
.,.,TRBV2,TRBJ2-7,CASVKSGTGEQYF,TGTGCCAGTGTGAAGTCGGGGACCGGCGAGCAGTACTTC
.,.,TRBV11-3,TRBJ2-5,CASSQARVSETQYF,TGTGCCAGCAGTCAAGCCAGGGTTAGCGAGACCCAGTACTTC
TRBD2,.,TRBV5-8,TRBJ2-5,CASSPGTSGGKYQETQYF,TGTGCCAGCAGCCCTGGGACTAGCGGGGGGAAGTACCAAGAGACCCAGTACTTC
.,.,TRBV14,TRBJ1-2,CASSRMREYGYTF,TGTGCCAGCAGCCGGATGAGGGAGTATGGCTACACCTTC
TRBD2,.,TRBV30,TRBJ2-1,CAWSKLAGGPGEQFF,TGTGCCTGGAGTAAACTAGCGGGGGGGCCTGGCGAGCAGTTCTTC
TRBD2,.,TRBV4-1,TRBJ2-1,CASSQDLLAGGGFF,TGCGCCAGCAGCCAAGATCTACTAGCGGGAGGTGGCTTCTTC
.,.,TRBV2,TRBJ1-4,CASSLGTGRELFF,TGTGCCAGCAGTCTAGGGACGGGACGCGAACTGTTTTTT
TRBD2,.,TRBV25-1,TRBJ2-1,CASSPYAGTGGIDEQFF,TGTGCCAGCAGTCCCTACGCAGGGACGGGGGGTATCGATGAGCAGTTCTTC
TRBD2,.,TRBV5-4,TRBJ2-5,CASSLPGGGTETQYF,TGTGCCAGCAGCCTGCCGGGCGGGGGGACGGAGACCCAGTACTTC
.,.,TRBV6-5,TRBJ2-7,CASSYDSYEQYF,TGTGCCAGCAGTTACGACAGCTACGAGCAGTACTTC
TRBD1,.,TRBV7-9,TRBJ2-3,CASSSGETGGTDTQYF,TGTGCCAGCAGCTCCGGAGAGACAGGGGGCACAGATACGCAGTATTTT
.,.,TRBV5-1,TRBJ1-2,CASSPQSYGYTF,TGCGCCAGCAGCCCACAGAGCTATGGCTACACCTTC
.,.,TRBV7-2,TRBJ1-1,CASRAGGENTEAFF,TGTGCCAGCAGAGCGGGGGGGGAGAACACTGAAGCTTTCTTT
.,.,TRBV7-2,TRBJ2-2,CASSLGGPTGELFF,TGTGCCAGCAGCTTAGGAGGGCCCACCGGGGAGCTGTTTTTT
.,.,TRBV27,TRBJ1-1,CASSSPRGRSTEAFF,TGTGCCAGCAGTTCCCCCCGGGGGCGAAGCACTGAAGCTTTCTTT
.,.,TRBV7-2,TRBJ1-1,CASSPPRGNTEAFF,TGTGCCAGCAGCCCTCCAAGAGGAAACACTGAAGCTTTCTTT
TRBD2,once,TRBV18,TRBJ2-5,CASSPGTSQETQYF,TGTGCCAGCTCACCAGGGACTAGTCAGGAGACCCAGTACTTC
TRBD2,.,TRBV5-4,TRBJ2-7,CASSLLAGGPSYEQYF,TGTGCCAGCAGCCTACTAGCGGGAGGGCCCTCCTACGAGCAGTACTTC
.,.,TRBV7-2,TRBJ2-7,CASSPQKGTYGEQYF,TGTGCCAGCAGCCCCCAGAAGGGCACCTATGGCGAGCAGTACTTC
.,.,TRBV4-1,TRBJ2-3,CASSQEAASTQYF,TGCGCCAGCAGCCAAGAGGCAGCCAGTACGCAGTATTTT
TRBD1,.,TRBV5-1,TRBJ2-7,CASSMGTGNSYEQYF,TGCGCCAGCAGTATGGGGACAGGGAACTCCTACGAGCAGTACTTC